A single sample gave rise to the 20 T cell receptor beta chains below, sequenced in a study of PD-L1 blockade in urothelial cancer (dated by TCRdb to about 2017). The receptor library was made with the immunoSEQ multiplex PCR assay. TCRdb re-hosts the immuneACCESS table, in-frame sequences only. Its copies lack some clones; in the studies checked, an unresolved V gene accounts for under half of them, and the cause for the rest is not known. The sample table contains tens of thousands of clones; only one count was recorded for roughly 90% of them. 11% of the sample goes to the ten largest clones. This specimen's time point label, per the study, means: peripheral blood 6 weeks after treatment start. The sample consisted of PBMCs, taken around atezolizumab (anti-PD-L1) treatment. The origin of the receptors is a man aged 60-69 years with urothelial cancer.

This chain uses TRBV4-2 with TRBJ1-1, with 7 bases that match TRBD1. Germline V gene data show CDR1 as LGHNA and CDR2 as YNFKEQ. The V segment lost 4 bases and the J segment 6 bases; nucleotides outside the gene matches: 11. The CDR3 sequence is 15 residues long. CDR3 region: CASSLDRVGVSEAFF. CDR3 sequence (DNA): TGTGCCAGCAGCCTTGACAGGGTGGGTGTCTCTGAAGCTTTCTTT.

The chain links TRBV6-5 to TRBJ1-1; D not certain. The V and J ends lost 4 bases and 0 bases respectively, with 3 bases between them. Germline V lookup: CDR1 MNHEY, CDR2 SVGAGI. The length of the CDR3 is 12 residues. The CDR3 region is CASSSVNTEAFF. CDR3 coding DNA: TGTGCCAGCAGTTCGGTGAACACTGAAGCTTTCTTT.

This clone was picked up one time. This chain joins TRBV7-6 and TRBJ2-7; D may be TRBD2 (6 bases). The CDR3 consists of 13 residues. V lost 5 bases to trimming and J lost 4 bases, with 12 bases between them. Germline CDR1 reads SGHVS; CDR2 reads FNYEAQ. This chain's CDR3 is CASSLGLSYEQYF. The DNA for the CDR3 is TGTGCCAGCAGCCTGGGACTCTCTTACGAGCAGTACTTC. Complete variable domain (other parts from reference TRBV7-6 and TRBJ2-7): GAGVSQSPRYKVTKRGQDVALRCDPISGHVSLYWYRQALGQGPEFLTYFNYEAQQDKSGLPNDRFSAERPEGSISTLTIQRTEQRDSAMYRCASSLGLSYEQYFGPGTRLTVT.

The rearrangement joins TRBV6-5 to TRBJ2-3; no reliable D call. From germline, CDR1 is MNHEY and CDR2 SVGAGI. V lost 0 bases to trimming and J lost 0 bases, with 4 bases between them. This CDR3 spans 14 amino acids. The CDR3 DNA is TGTGCCAGCAGTTACTCTACTAGCACAGATACGCAGTATTTT. It encodes CASSYSTSTDTQYF.

The chain is built from TRBV11-1 and TRBJ1-4; no clear D. V lost 5 bases and J lost 6, with 10 bases in between. CDR1 is SGHAT and CDR2 is FQDESV in the germline V gene (reference sequence). The CDR3 length is 13 residues. This CDR3 is CASSHLGDEKLFF. The CDR3 DNA reads as TGTGCCAGCAGCCACCTCGGGGATGAAAAACTGTTTTTT.

The chain uses TRBV7-9 and TRBJ2-2, with D possibly being TRBD2 (6 bases). The V gene's germline CDR1 is SEHNR and CDR2 FQNEAQ (reference sequence). This CDR3 is built from 17 residues. Trimming took off 5 bases at V and 2 bases at J, with 18 bases between the two ends. This CDR3 reads CASSPRGSGLNTGELFF. CDR3 in DNA: TGTGCCAGCAGCCCCAGAGGGTCGGGACTTAACACCGGGGAGCTGTTTTTT.

This rearrangement joins TRBV10-3 to TRBJ2-1; 14 bases line up with TRBD2. J lost 1 base, V lost 2 bases, and 4 bases had no gene match. The germline V gene has CDR1 ENHRY and CDR2 SYGVKD. This CDR3 has 18 amino acids. The CDR3 nucleotides are TGTGCCATCAGTGAGGGGACTAGCGGGGGTTTGTCCTACAATGAGCAGTTCTTC. This translates into CAISEGTSGGLSYNEQFF.

The chain couples TRBV5-1 to TRBJ2-7; 8 positions match TRBD1. Germline values: CDR1 SGHRS, CDR2 YFSETQ. Trimming at V came to 0 bases and at J to 6 bases, leaving 5 bases not matched to a gene. This CDR3 comprises 14 residues. CDR3 loop: CASSLDQGAGEQYF. CDR3 bases: TGCGCCAGCAGCTTGGACCAGGGGGCGGGCGAGCAGTACTTC.

The chain carries TRBV20-1 and TRBJ1-1; D is uncertain. Trimming took off 7 bases at V and 3 bases at J, with 9 bases between the two ends. The V gene's germline CDR1 is DFQATT and CDR2 SNEGSKA (reference sequence). The CDR3 is 11 residues long. CDR3 loop: CSVSGYTEAFF. CDR3 in DNA: TGCAGTGTCTCGGGGTACACTGAAGCTTTCTTT.

This chain links TRBV27 with TRBJ2-6, with D hard to call. There are 17 residues in the CDR3. Germline CDR1 and CDR2: MNHEY and SMNVEV (reference sequence). V was shortened by 1 base and J by 0 bases, with 10 bases between the two germline ends. The CDR3: CASSLFPVSSGANVLTF. The CDR3, as DNA: TGTGCCAGCAGTTTATTTCCCGTGAGCTCTGGGGCCAACGTCCTGACTTTC.

V is TRBV4-1 and J is TRBJ2-7; D is unclear. V dropped 4 bases and J dropped 0 bases, with 13 bases sitting between them. This CDR3 is built from 15 residues. Germline V CDR1 and CDR2: MGHRA, YSYEKL. The DNA of the CDR3 is TGCGCCAGCAGCCGAGGTCCAGAAAGCTCCTACGAGCAGTACTTC. It specifies CASSRGPESSYEQYF.

This clone has only one observation. The sample holds other DNA sequences that translate to the same CDR3. The chain has TRBV5-1 and TRBJ1-5; D not certain. Germline CDR1 and CDR2: SGHRS and YFSETQ. V lost 3 bases, J lost 2 bases, and 6 bases lay in between. The CDR3 covers 13 residues. The chain's CDR3 is CASSSQGNQPQHF. In DNA form, the CDR3 reads TGCGCCAGCAGCTCGCAGGGCAATCAGCCCCAGCATTTT.

This clone was observed a few times. The chain recombines TRBV6-6 with TRBJ2-4, with D tentatively TRBD2 (6 bases). Looked up from germline, CDR1 is MNHNY and CDR2 is SVGAGI (reference sequence). V was shortened by 0 bases and J by 6 bases, with 12 bases between the two germline ends. CDR3 size: 15 residues. The CDR3 region has the DNA TGTGCCAGCAGTTACTCGATGGAGGGGTCAAACATTCAGTACTTC. Translation gives CASSYSMEGSNIQYF.

This chain joins TRBV2 and TRBJ2-3; D is uncertain. V shed 6 bases and J shed 1 base, with 8 bases lying between them. Looked up from germline, CDR1 is SNHLY and CDR2 is FYNNEI. This CDR3 comprises 13 residues. Here the CDR3 reads CASSVRGTDTQYF. CDR3 coding DNA: TGTGCCAGCAGCGTTCGAGGCACAGATACGCAGTATTTT.

This clone was observed once. V is TRBV5-1 and J is TRBJ2-2, with no clear D. This CDR3 spans 15 amino acids. V was cut by 0 bases and J by 2 bases, with 8 bases left in between. From germline, CDR1 is SGHRS and CDR2 YFSETQ. The CDR3 spells CASSLAELNTGELFF. CDR3 coding DNA: TGCGCCAGCAGCTTGGCGGAGCTAAACACCGGGGAGCTGTTTTTT.

The chain couples TRBV19 to TRBJ2-1; 9 bases align to TRBD1. With 7 bases clipped from V and 2 bases from J, the junction kept 6 bases outside the gene matches. Germline V lookup: CDR1 LNHDA, CDR2 SQIVND (reference sequence). This CDR3 spans 15 amino acids. The CDR3 loop reads CASTLDRGAYNEQFF. CDR3 in DNA: TGTGCCAGTACCCTAGACAGGGGGGCCTACAATGAGCAGTTCTTC. Full variable domain (rest looked up from reference TRBV19 and TRBJ2-1): DGGITQSPKYLFRKEGQNVTLSCEQNLNHDAMYWYRQDPGQGLRLIYYSQIVNDFQKGDIAEGYSVSREKKESFPLTVTSAQKNPTAFYLCASTLDRGAYNEQFFGPGTRLTVL.

CDR3 amino acids: CASRQGTGNTIYF. CDR3 in DNA: TGTGCCAGCAGGCAGGGGACTGGAAACACCATATATTTT. This chain links TRBV6-5 with TRBJ1-3; D is possibly TRBD1 (6 bases). Trimming removed 6 bases from V and 2 bases from J, with 8 bases in between. The CDR3 has 13 residues. Per germline, CDR1 MNHEY and CDR2 SVGAGI.

This chain joins TRBV27 and TRBJ1-1, with TRBD1 as a possible D gene (6 bases). The V end was cut by 3 bases, the J end by 8 bases, with 16 bases between. The CDR3 is 14 residues long. CDR1 is MNHEY, CDR2 SMNVEV, per germline (reference sequence). CDR3 region: CASSFEGTGYEAFF. CDR3 sequence (DNA): TGTGCCAGCAGTTTTGAGGGCACAGGGTACGAAGCTTTCTTT.

The genes are TRBV29-1 and TRBJ1-5, with 12 bases matching TRBD1. The CDR3 loop spans 14 amino acids. V dropped 4 bases and J dropped 7; count of bases not matched to a gene: 5. From germline, CDR1 is SQVTM and CDR2 ANQGSEA. CDR3 DNA: TGCAGCGTTGGGGACAGGGGGCTGGGGCAGCCCCAGCATTTT. This gives the protein CSVGDRGLGQPQHF.

This clone appeared a few times. The V call is TRBV5-1, the J call TRBJ1-5; D is possibly TRBD1 (5 bases). This CDR3 has 12 amino acids. V lost 1 base to trimming and J lost 8 bases, with 7 bases between them. Germline-derived CDR1 and CDR2 are SGHRS and YFSETQ. CDR3 sequence reads: CASSLTGEPQHF. The CDR3 coding sequence is TGCGCCAGCAGCTTGACGGGGGAGCCCCAGCATTTT.